Listed below are T cell receptor beta chains from one sample, sequenced in a study of blood T cell repertoires in COVID-19. Measured with immunoSEQ multiplex PCR; TCRdb has only the in-frame clones, and not every one. The sample holds about 270,000 clones, around nine tenths seen once. The sequencing input was peripheral blood. These receptors were taken from a man between 35 and 55 years old with active or convalescent COVID-19. The CDR3 runs from the conserved cysteine through the conserved F or W. A D gene is named only where the DNA matches it firmly. A row's size may be missing; if present it is once, few, many or a size class.

j_gene	v_gene	d_gene	abundance	CDR3nt	CDR3aa
TRBJ2-5	TRBV14	NA	NA	TGTGCCAGCAGCCCGGGACTCTCCCTCCAAGAGACCCAGTACTTC	CASSPGLSLQETQYF
TRBJ1-4	TRBV5-5	TRBD1	few	TGTGCCAGCATTCGACAGGGGGCTCGTGAAAAACTGTTTTTT	CASIRQGAREKLFF
TRBJ2-7	TRBV10-2	NA	NA	TGCGCCAGCAGTGGGCTAGATTTCGGCGAGCAGTACTTC	CASSGLDFGEQYF
TRBJ2-5	TRBV28	NA	NA	TGTGCCAGCTGTGGGCTTAGACAGGTAGAGACCCAGTACTTC	CASCGLRQVETQYF
TRBJ2-1	TRBV10-3	TRBD1	NA	TGTGCCATCAGACCCGGGACAGGGTATGGTGAGCAGTTCTTC	CAIRPGTGYGEQFF
TRBJ1-5	TRBV6-5	NA	NA	TGTGCCAGCATCGGCAGGTTTGGGAATCAGCCCCAGCATTTT	CASIGRFGNQPQHF
TRBJ2-1	TRBV5-1	TRBD2	NA	TGCGCCAGCAGCTCAGGACTAGCGGGGGAGAATGAGCAGTTCTTC	CASSSGLAGENEQFF
TRBJ2-1	TRBV10-1	TRBD2	NA	TGCGCCAGCAGTTCCAGCGGGGGGGCCCTTTCGGAGCAGTTCTTC	CASSSSGGALSEQFF
TRBJ2-3	TRBV7-8	TRBD1	NA	TGTGCCAGCAGCCTATGGGACAGTACAGATACGCAGTATTTT	CASSLWDSTDTQYF
TRBJ2-3	TRBV7-6	NA	NA	TGTGCCAGCAGCTTAGGCACAGACCGCACAGATACGCAGTATTTT	CASSLGTDRTDTQYF
TRBJ2-3	TRBV27	NA	NA	TGTGCCAGCAGTTTTGGTCACGGTGGCACAGATACGCAGTATTTT	CASSFGHGGTDTQYF
TRBJ1-5	TRBV6-1	NA	NA	TGTGCCAGCAGTGAGTGGTCAGGGATGGATCAGCCCCAGCATTTT	CASSEWSGMDQPQHF
TRBJ2-5	TRBV11-1	TRBD1	NA	TGTGCCAGCAGCTCCGGGACAGGAAGACAAGAGACCCAGTACTTC	CASSSGTGRQETQYF
TRBJ2-7	TRBV9	NA	NA	TGTGCCAGCAGCCCCGCCGGGGTTGCCTACGAGCAGTACTTC	CASSPAGVAYEQYF
TRBJ2-7	TRBV6-1	NA	NA	TGTGCCAGCAGTGAGTCGGGTCCGGGCGAGCAGTACTTC	CASSESGPGEQYF
TRBJ2-1	TRBV6-4	NA	few	TGTGCCACGCCCCTACGGCAGGGCGGTTACAATGAGCAGTTCTTC	CATPLRQGGYNEQFF
TRBJ1-1	TRBV2	NA	NA	TGTGCCAGCGCTGTGAGCACTGAAGCTTTCTTT	CASAVSTEAFF
TRBJ2-3	TRBV5-6	TRBD1	few	TGTGCCAGCGGATACACAGGGGGCGCGTACGATACGCAGTATTTT	CASGYTGGAYDTQYF
TRBJ2-7	TRBV5-1	TRBD2	once	TGCGCCAGCAGCTTGGAACTAGCGGGGGCCTACGAGCAGTACTTC	CASSLELAGAYEQYF
TRBJ2-7	TRBV6-6	NA	NA	TGTGCCAGCAGCACCGCCGGAGGGGAGCAGTACTTC	CASSTAGGEQYF
TRBJ2-6	TRBV7-6	NA	NA	TGTGCCAGCAGCCCCAGGTATACAGGGAGGGCGTCTGGGGCCAACGTCCTGACTTTC	CASSPRYTGRASGANVLTF
TRBJ2-3	TRBV9	TRBD2	NA	TGTGCCAGCAGCATTAGCGGGATCTCTGATACGCAGTATTTT	CASSISGISDTQYF
TRBJ2-3	TRBV11-3	NA	NA	TGTGCCAGCAGCTTAGGGCAGGGGCTAGGAGATACGCAGTATTTT	CASSLGQGLGDTQYF
TRBJ1-4	TRBV30	TRBD1	NA	TGTGCTTCAAGCCTGGGGGACAGTATAGAAAAACTGTTTTTT	CASSLGDSIEKLFF
TRBJ1-1	TRBV12-3/TRBV12-4	TRBD1	NA	TGTGCCAGCAGTATCCGACAGGGGGCTTTCTTT	CASSIRQGAFF
TRBJ1-3	TRBV24-1	NA	NA	TGTGCCACCAGTAGCGGAGTAGGCTCTGGAAACACCATATATTTT	CATSSGVGSGNTIYF
TRBJ2-1	TRBV9	NA	NA	TGTGCCAGCAGCGGAACTTCCAGCGGATACAATGAGCAGTTCTTC	CASSGTSSGYNEQFF
TRBJ2-3	TRBV5-1	NA	few	TGCGCCAGCAGCTACCACCAGGGGGGCCGAGATACGCAGTATTTT	CASSYHQGGRDTQYF
TRBJ1-5	TRBV5-5	NA	NA	TGTGCCAGCAGCTTCGGGCAGGGGAAAAGTCAGCCCCAGCATTTT	CASSFGQGKSQPQHF
TRBJ1-2	TRBV16	NA	NA	TGTGCCAGCAGCCAATCCACAGCCTCGGGCTACACCTTC	CASSQSTASGYTF
TRBJ2-5	TRBV7-8	NA	NA	TGTGCCAGCAGCTATTCCGGGACTCTAAGGGGAGAGACCCAGTACTTC	CASSYSGTLRGETQYF
TRBJ2-2	TRBV11-1	NA	NA	TGTGCCAGCAGCGACCCACGAGGGAGGTCCGGGGAGCTGTTTTTT	CASSDPRGRSGELFF
TRBJ1-4	TRBV6-5	NA	NA	TGTGCCAGCAGTTACTCAAGCGGCTTGGAAAAACTGTTTTTT	CASSYSSGLEKLFF
TRBJ2-1	TRBV7-3	TRBD2	NA	TGTGCCAGCAGCTTAATGGTTAGCGGGGGGGCTGATGAGCAGTTCTTC	CASSLMVSGGADEQFF
TRBJ2-7	TRBV7-9	TRBD2	NA	TGTGCCAGCAGCCCTGGCGGGGGGCAGTACTTC	CASSPGGGQYF
TRBJ2-2	TRBV25-1	NA	NA	TGTGCCAGCAGGGACGGGGCCGGGGAGCTGTTTTTT	CASRDGAGELFF
TRBJ2-7	TRBV18	TRBD1	NA	TGTGCCAGCTCACCCAAGGGACAGGGGGCCTACGAGCAGTACTTC	CASSPKGQGAYEQYF
TRBJ2-1	TRBV5-6	TRBD1	NA	TGTGCCAGCAGCGGGGACAGGGACACCTACAATGAGCAGTTCTTC	CASSGDRDTYNEQFF
TRBJ1-5	TRBV4-1	TRBD1	NA	TGCGCCAGCAGCCAAGATTTTTGGGACAGGGGGGTATGGCCCCAGCATTTT	CASSQDFWDRGVWPQHF
TRBJ1-2	TRBV5-1	TRBD1	NA	TGCGCCAGCAGCCCAGGGGTTCGGACAGGGCTTTATGGCTACACCTTC	CASSPGVRTGLYGYTF
TRBJ2-2	TRBV11-2	TRBD1	NA	TGTGCCAGCAGCTCGGGACAGGGAATCACCGGGGAGCTGTTTTTT	CASSSGQGITGELFF
TRBJ1-1	TRBV6-5	NA	NA	TGTGCCAGCAGGGCATCGTCGGGTCGGCACACTGAAGCTTTCTTT	CASRASSGRHTEAFF
TRBJ1-3	TRBV19	TRBD1	few	TGTGCCAGTAGTCATGGGGGACAGGGATCGGTCCGAGGAAACACCATATATTTT	CASSHGGQGSVRGNTIYF
TRBJ1-1	TRBV28	NA	NA	TGTGCCAGCAACGGACACGGGAACACTGAAGCTTTCTTT	CASNGHGNTEAFF
TRBJ2-2	TRBV7-3	NA	NA	TGTGCCAGCAGCTTTGTTAGCGAAGGAACAAGCGGGGAGCTGTTTTTT	CASSFVSEGTSGELFF
TRBJ2-1	TRBV11-3	NA	NA	TGTGCCAGCAGCTTAGAGGGCGGACACCGAAATGAGCAGTTCTTC	CASSLEGGHRNEQFF
TRBJ2-7	TRBV7-6	NA	NA	TGTGCCAGCAGCCCGGCGGGTAGGATTGGTCGGGAGCAGTACTTC	CASSPAGRIGREQYF
TRBJ2-7	TRBV19	TRBD2	few	TGTGCCAGTACCCGGGGGCTAGCGGGAGGATCCGAGCAGTACTTC	CASTRGLAGGSEQYF
TRBJ2-5	TRBV2	TRBD1	NA	TGTGCCAGCCGTGACAGGGGGCATGCGGAGACCCAGTACTTC	CASRDRGHAETQYF
TRBJ1-5	TRBV18	TRBD1	once	TGTGCCAGCTCACCGGTGTCGGGACAGGCCAATCAGCCCCAGCATTTT	CASSPVSGQANQPQHF
TRBJ2-4	TRBV6-1	NA	NA	TGTGCCAGCAGTGAGGGCTTAGCCAAAAACATTCAGTACTTC	CASSEGLAKNIQYF